The 11 T cell receptor beta chains below all came from one sample that was sequenced in a study of molecular identifiers for immune sequencing clone quantification. TCRdb fed the PCR reads into MiXCR, producing one record per CDR3 protein. The repertoire holds 75,000 to 95,000 distinct CDR3 sequences, with approximately 25% as singletons. Sequenced material: naive CD8+ T cells from blood, with Jurkat cell RNA spiked in. Subset noted: FACS-sorted CD8+CD4-CCR7+CD45RA+ naive T cells. The receptors here all came from a human donor in good health. Some libraries in this study had Jurkat cell RNA spiked in.

With regard to this clonotype: A read error is possible here, since a much larger clone lies one base away. This chain joins TRBV6-2 or TRBV6-3 and TRBJ2-3, with D unresolved. The length of the CDR3 is 13 residues. CDR1 and CDR2 from the germline V gene are MNHEY and SVGEGT. This chain's CDR3 is CASSYSGFDRQYF. The CDR3 coding sequence is TGTGCCAGCAGTTACTCTGGTTTCGATAGGCAGTATTTT.

This clonotype was seen only a few times. This chain uses TRBV13 with TRBJ1-2; D gene unclear. This CDR3 is built from 15 residues. V lost 4 bases and J lost 4, with 16 bases in between. Germline-derived CDR1 and CDR2 are PRHDT and FYEKMQ (reference sequence). CDR3 residues: CASSSGGQILYGYTF. The DNA of the CDR3 is TGTGCCAGCAGCTCCGGAGGTCAAATTCTCTATGGCTACACCTTC.

The chain combines TRBV30 with TRBJ2-5, with D possibly being TRBD2 (7 bases). CDR3 length equals 16 residues. Germline CDR1 is GTSNPN and CDR2 is SVGIG (reference sequence). V was shortened by 1 base and J by 4 bases, with 19 bases between the two germline ends. The CDR3 region has the DNA TGTGCCTGGAGTGGGGGTTTAAGGGGGGGCGGAGAGACCCAGTACTTC. Translating gives CAWSGGLRGGGETQYF.

This clonotype was observed a few times. This chain connects TRBV12-3 or TRBV12-4 to TRBJ2-2; 8 bases agree with TRBD2. The CDR3 has 15 residues. The V and J ends lost 3 bases and 4 bases, in that order; junction bases with no gene match: 4. CDR3 sequence (DNA): TGTGCCAGCAGTTTTTTAGCGGGAAGCACCGGGGAGCTGTTTTTT. Protein sequence: CASSFLAGSTGELFF.

This chain uses TRBV19 with TRBJ1-2; TRBD1 aligns across 7 bases. CDR3 length: 15 residues. The junction had 7 bases not matched to a gene; V was cut back by 0 bases and J by 6 bases. CDR1 and CDR2 from the germline V gene are LNHDA and SQIVND (reference sequence). The CDR3 spells CASSIDRNRGDGYTF. In DNA form, the CDR3 reads TGTGCCAGTAGTATAGACAGGAACAGGGGTGATGGCTACACCTTC. Full variable domain (rest looked up from reference TRBV19 and TRBJ1-2): DGGITQSPKYLFRKEGQNVTLSCEQNLNHDAMYWYRQDPGQGLRLIYYSQIVNDFQKGDIAEGYSVSREKKESFPLTVTSAQKNPTAFYLCASSIDRNRGDGYTFGSGTRLTVV.

Notes on this clonotype: Germline and junction disagree at one end, which may indicate a read error. The chain links TRBV7-2 to TRBJ1-1; unclear D gene. CDR1 and CDR2 (germline): SGHTA, FQGNSA. This CDR3 is 12 amino acids long. The CDR3 loop reads CAGSLSNTEAFF. As DNA, the CDR3 is TGTGCCGGCAGCTTATCGAACACTGAAGCTTTCTTT.

Of note for this clonotype: With a much larger clone just one base away, this may be a read error. The chain joins TRBV29-1 to TRBJ1-1; tentatively, D is TRBD1 (6 bases). The V gene's germline CDR1 is SQVTM and CDR2 ANQGSEA. CDR3 size: 12 residues. Trimming removed 7 bases at V and 6 bases at J, with 15 bases between. The CDR3 bases are TGCAGCGCTGTTGTCAGGGGTGCTGAAGCTTTCTTT. It yields the protein CSAVVRGAEAFF.

Comments on this clonotype: The final CDR3 position lacks the conserved phenylalanine or tryptophan, pointing to a likely read error. The chain carries TRBV13 and TRBJ1-2; the match to TRBD1 covers 7 bases. This CDR3 region has 16 residues. Germline CDR1 PRHDT, CDR2 FYEKMQ (reference sequence). V lost 1 base, J lost 8 bases, and 13 bases stayed unmatched. DNA for the CDR3: TGTGCCAGCAGCTTAGAGGTCGGCAGGGGGAGGAACGGCTACACCCTC. It encodes CASSLEVGRGRNGYTL.

As to this clonotype: One base away lies a much larger clone, so this may be a sequencing read error. The J gene is TRBJ2-7, the V gene TRBV7-9, with D tentatively TRBD2 (6 bases). The CDR3 has 15 amino acids. Trimming removed 8 bases from V and 0 bases from J, with 17 bases in between. Germline V gene data show CDR1 as SEHNR and CDR2 as FQNEAQ (reference sequence). CDR3 amino acids: CASGWGEEASYEQYF. CDR3 nucleotide sequence: TGTGCCAGCGGCTGGGGGGAAGAAGCCTCCTACGAGCAGTACTTC.

This clonotype was seen just once. This sequence may be a read error, since a much larger clone differs from it by one base. V is TRBV7-3 and J is TRBJ2-7; 7 positions match TRBD2. There are 14 residues in the CDR3. CDR1 is SGHTA, CDR2 FQGTGA, per germline. CDR3 residues: CASSLDGGEGEQHF. The CDR3 coding sequence is TGTGCCAGCAGCTTAGATGGAGGGGAGGGCGAGCAGCACTTC.

This clonotype was found many times. This chain uses TRBV4-3 with TRBJ1-1, with D maybe TRBD1 (5 bases). Trimming stripped 0 bases from V and 11 bases from J, with 16 bases between. Looked up from germline, CDR1 is LGHNA and CDR2 is YSLEER. This CDR3 comprises 14 residues. The CDR3 sequence: CASSQDSMGVRAFF. For the CDR3, the DNA is TGCGCCAGCAGCCAAGATTCAATGGGGGTTAGGGCTTTCTTT.